A single sample is the source of the 28 T cell receptor beta chains below, sequenced in a study of cytomegalovirus exposure and HLA in healthy donors. Clones were sequenced by immunoSEQ multiplex PCR, and TCRdb holds only the in-frame ones, with some missing. The data hold under 200,000 clones, with roughly 89% observed a single time. The sequenced sample consisted of PBMCs. These receptors all stem from a woman between 18 and 30 years old in good health and CMV-seropositive.

This sequence joins TRBV28 and TRBJ2-5, with D unclear. Trimming took 4 bases from V and 6 from J, leaving 6 bases between them. Germline CDR1 is MDHEN and CDR2 is SYDVKM. The CDR3 is 11 residues long. CDR3 loop: CASSYVKTQYF. In nucleotides, the CDR3 is TGTGCCAGCAGTTATGTTAAGACCCAGTACTTC.

The V gene is TRBV29-1, the J gene TRBJ2-3; 9 positions match TRBD2. Per the germline V gene, CDR1 is SQVTM and CDR2 is ANQGSEA. V gave up 6 bases and J gave up 3 bases; unmatched junction bases: 4. CDR3 length: 13 residues. The DNA for the CDR3 is TGCAGCGTCTTAGCGGGAGTAACAGATACGCAGTATTTT. As protein: CSVLAGVTDTQYF.

This CDR3 is CASSLGPGTSGKRYEQYF. In nucleotides, the CDR3 is TGTGCCAGCAGCTTGGGCCCTGGGACTAGCGGGAAGAGGTACGAGCAGTACTTC. The gene calls are TRBV5-5 and TRBJ2-7; 13 bases fit TRBD2. The trim removed 0 bases at V and 4 bases at J, leaving 10 bases unmatched. The CDR3 sequence is 18 residues long. Germline CDR1 is SGHKS and CDR2 is YYEKEE (reference sequence).

The chain links TRBV18 to TRBJ2-5; D remains ambiguous. The length of the CDR3 is 15 residues. The V end lost 9 bases, the J end lost 1 base, and 18 bases lay between the germline ends. CDR1 is KGHSH, CDR2 LQKENI, per germline. The CDR3 DNA reads as TGTGCCAGTTACGAACGAGGTTCTAGCCAAGAGACCCAGTACTTC. Encoded protein: CASYERGSSQETQYF.

J is TRBJ2-7 and V is TRBV4-2; D perhaps matches TRBD1 (5 bases). CDR3 length equals 16 residues. Germline V gives CDR1 LGHNA, CDR2 YNFKEQ. V gave up 0 bases and J gave up 2 bases, with 14 bases separating them. The CDR3 DNA follows: TGTGCCAGCAGCCAAGACTTACAGGTACTCCCCTACGAGCAGTACTTC. Translated, it gives CASSQDLQVLPYEQYF.

The V call is TRBV7-9, the J call TRBJ2-5, with TRBD2 matching over 12 bases. The V segment lost 5 bases and the J segment 5 bases; nucleotides outside the gene matches: 9. The germline CDR1 and CDR2 sequences are SEHNR and FQNEAQ (reference sequence). The CDR3 is 16 residues long. DNA of the CDR3: TGTGCCAGCAGCGCCTCAGGACTAGCGGGGACGGAGACCCAGTACTTC. Encoded protein: CASSASGLAGTETQYF.

This sequence joins TRBV18 and TRBJ1-1; possibly TRBD1 for D (6 bases). The CDR3 contains 14 residues. Per germline, CDR1 KGHSH and CDR2 LQKENI. V lost 3 bases to trimming and J lost 0 bases, with 8 bases between them. The CDR3 reads CASSPDRLNTEAFF. In DNA form, the CDR3 reads TGTGCCAGCTCACCGGACAGACTGAACACTGAAGCTTTCTTT.

This chain connects TRBV30 to TRBJ1-4, with D possibly being TRBD1 (6 bases). This CDR3 spans 13 amino acids. Trimming left V 7 bases short and J 5 bases short, with 14 bases between. Germline values: CDR1 GTSNPN, CDR2 SVGIG (reference sequence). Here the CDR3 reads CAYRERGNEKLFF. CDR3 nucleotides: TGTGCCTACCGCGAGAGGGGGAATGAAAAACTGTTTTTT.

The genes are TRBV4-2 and TRBJ2-3, with D tentatively TRBD2 (5 bases). V was cut by 0 bases and J by 0 bases, with 13 bases left in between. The CDR3 spans 17 residues. Germline V gives CDR1 LGHNA, CDR2 YNFKEQ. The CDR3 region is CASSQDDTGSSTDTQYF. The CDR3 coding sequence is TGTGCCAGCAGCCAAGATGATACGGGATCTAGCACAGATACGCAGTATTTT.

The chain links TRBV5-4 to TRBJ2-5, with 12 bases matching TRBD2. Germline V gene sequence: CDR1 SGHNT, CDR2 YYREEE (reference sequence). The CDR3 is made up of 15 amino acids. Trimming removed 5 bases from V and 3 bases from J; junction bases left unmatched: 5. The CDR3 protein is CASSSRTSGEETQYF. CDR3 nucleotide sequence: TGTGCCAGCAGTTCCCGGACTAGCGGGGAAGAGACCCAGTACTTC.

The V gene is TRBV29-1, the J gene TRBJ2-7; 8 positions match TRBD1. V lost 3 bases to trimming and J lost 7 bases; unmatched junction nucleotides: 5. CDR3 length: 12 residues. The germline CDR1 and CDR2 sequences are SQVTM and ANQGSEA. CDR3 in amino acids: CSVEDRAREQYF. The DNA for the CDR3 is TGCAGCGTTGAGGACAGGGCACGGGAGCAGTACTTC.

The V gene is TRBV7-2, the J gene TRBJ1-2; no definite D call. The CDR3 is made up of 12 amino acids. Germline CDR1 is SGHTA and CDR2 is FQGNSA. Written as DNA, the CDR3 is TGTGCAGCCGGGAAGGACGCCTATGGCTACACCTTC. As protein: CAAGKDAYGYTF.

The chain carries TRBV7-9 and TRBJ1-1; D is ambiguous. V lost 2 bases to trimming and J lost 0 bases, with 4 bases between them. Per the germline V gene, CDR1 is SEHNR and CDR2 is FQNEAQ (reference sequence). There are 13 residues in the CDR3. The CDR3 region has the DNA TGTGCCAGCAGCTTATACATGAACACTGAAGCTTTCTTT. It yields the protein CASSLYMNTEAFF.

The chain uses TRBV5-6 and TRBJ2-2; no clear D gene. Germline V gene lookup returns CDR1 SGHDT and CDR2 YYEEEE. V lost 4 bases to trimming and J lost 5 bases, with 6 bases between them. This CDR3 has 12 amino acids. This CDR3 reads CASSQTTGELFF. In DNA form, the CDR3 reads TGTGCCAGCAGCCAGACAACCGGGGAGCTGTTTTTT.

The chain joins TRBV4-3 to TRBJ1-1; D possibly corresponds to TRBD1 (6 bases). The CDR3 covers 17 residues. Between the trimmed V and J ends, which lost 0 bases and 0 bases, there was a span of 14 bases. Per germline, CDR1 LGHNA and CDR2 YSLEER. The CDR3 nucleotides are TGCGCCAGCAGCCAAGAACCTTCCGGGACACTGAACACTGAAGCTTTCTTT. Translation gives CASSQEPSGTLNTEAFF.

The rearrangement links TRBV6-1 to TRBJ2-3; TRBD1 might be the D (5 bases). The germline CDR1 and CDR2 sequences are MNHNS and SASEGT. The CDR3 sequence is 11 residues long. The V end lost 7 bases, the J end lost 6 bases, and 8 bases lay between the germline ends. The CDR3 nucleotides are TGTGCCAGCAATAAGGGGGATACGCAGTATTTT. Translation gives CASNKGDTQYF.

The gene calls are TRBV2 and TRBJ2-5, with 11 bases identical to TRBD2. Germline CDR1 reads SNHLY; CDR2 reads FYNNEI. V was clipped by 8 bases and J by 2 bases; unmatched bases: 1. This CDR3 region has 13 residues. CDR3 sequence reads: CASLAGGQETQYF. Written as DNA, the CDR3 is TGTGCCAGCTTAGCGGGGGGGCAAGAGACCCAGTACTTC. The whole variable domain, filled in from reference TRBV2 and TRBJ2-5, reads EPEVTQTPSHQVTQMGQEVILRCVPISNHLYFYWYRQILGQKVEFLVSFYNNEISEKSEIFDDQFSVERPDGSNFTLKIRSTKLEDSAMYFCASLAGGQETQYFGPGTRLLVL.

This chain links TRBV7-9 with TRBJ1-2; D possibly corresponds to TRBD1 (6 bases). From germline, CDR1 is SEHNR and CDR2 FQNEAQ (reference sequence). CDR3 size: 14 residues. The V gene lost 1 base and the J gene lost 0 bases, with 6 bases spanning the gap. Here the CDR3 DNA reads TGTGCCAGCAGCTTAGGGACAGCTAACTATGGCTACACCTTC. This sequence encodes CASSLGTANYGYTF.

This clone was counted once. CDR3 amino acids: CASSWAFSNQPQHF. The CDR3 nucleotides read TGTGCCAGCAGCTGGGCGTTTAGCAATCAGCCCCAGCATTTT. V is TRBV5-6 and J is TRBJ1-5; D is unresolved. Trimming shortened V by 3 bases and J by 0 bases, and 7 bases separated the two germline ends. Germline V lookup: CDR1 SGHDT, CDR2 YYEEEE. The CDR3 length is 14 residues.

The rearrangement joins TRBV5-5 to TRBJ2-7; 16 nucleotides line up with TRBD2. The CDR3 totals 18 residues. V shed 4 bases, J shed 0 bases, and the junction held 7 bases outside the gene matches. The germline gives CDR1 SGHKS, CDR2 YYEKEE (reference sequence). DNA for the CDR3: TGTGCCAGCAGCAAGGAGGGACTAGCGGGGGGGTACTCCTACGAGCAGTACTTC. Amino acids: CASSKEGLAGGYSYEQYF.

This chain connects TRBV9 to TRBJ1-1; D is undetermined. The germline V gene encodes CDR1 SGDLS and CDR2 YYNGEE. The CDR3 extends over 14 amino acids. V was cut by 0 bases and J by 6 bases, with 12 bases left in between. CDR3: CASSVVSGSAEAFF. The CDR3 DNA is TGTGCCAGCAGCGTAGTTTCGGGTTCGGCTGAAGCTTTCTTT.

This clone was seen just once. The CDR3 coding sequence is TGTGCCAGCAGTGGACTAGCGGTATTCACCGGGGAGCTGTTTTTT. Its translation: CASSGLAVFTGELFF. The V gene is TRBV2, the J gene TRBJ2-2; the match to TRBD2 covers 9 bases. Germline trimming cut 4 bases from V and 4 bases from J; bases unmatched to any gene: 4. CDR1 SNHLY and CDR2 FYNNEI come from the germline V gene. The length of the CDR3 is 15 residues.

The chain is built from TRBV11-2 and TRBJ2-7, with 9 nucleotides matching TRBD1. The CDR3 sequence is 17 residues long. The V gene's germline CDR1 is SGHAT and CDR2 FQNNGV. V dropped 5 bases and J dropped 4; count of bases not matched to a gene: 15. The CDR3 is CASSPLGAGTGFYEQYF. The DNA of the CDR3 is TGTGCCAGCAGCCCATTAGGAGCCGGGACAGGGTTTTACGAGCAGTACTTC.

The chain employs TRBV28 and TRBJ2-5; D is undetermined. Germline V lookup: CDR1 MDHEN, CDR2 SYDVKM. This CDR3 is built from 12 residues. The germline V and J ends were trimmed by 4 bases and 1 base, with 4 bases remaining between them. CDR3 DNA: TGTGCCAGCAGTTCACTCCAAGAGACCCAGTACTTC. This translates into CASSSLQETQYF.

V and J are TRBV29-1 and TRBJ1-4, with 10 nucleotides matching TRBD1. CDR1 and CDR2 from the germline V gene are SQVTM and ANQGSEA. V lost 6 bases and J lost 8; bases outside the gene matches: 6. The CDR3 sequence is 13 residues long. The CDR3 DNA follows: TGCAGCGTGGAGGGACAGGGGAACGAAAAACTGTTTTTT. It is translated as CSVEGQGNEKLFF.

The CDR3 is CASSPTGKGTNGYTF. CDR3 in DNA: TGTGCCAGCAGCCCGACAGGGAAAGGGACCAATGGCTACACCTTC. The chain carries TRBV6-5 and TRBJ1-2, with 7 bases aligning to TRBD1. CDR3 size: 15 residues. Germline loops: CDR1 MNHEY, CDR2 SVGAGI. With 6 bases clipped from V and 6 bases from J, the junction kept 13 bases outside the gene matches.

This CDR3 is CASRKNGGTRDTGELFF. DNA of the CDR3: TGTGCCAGCAGAAAAAACGGGGGGACCCGAGATACCGGGGAGCTGTTTTTT. The rearrangement joins TRBV7-2 to TRBJ2-2; TRBD2 matches 7 bases. This CDR3 has 17 residues. V lost 6 bases to trimming and J lost 5 bases; unmatched junction nucleotides: 15. Germline values: CDR1 SGHTA, CDR2 FQGNSA. The variable domain in full, with the rest retrieved from reference TRBV7-2 and TRBJ2-2, is GAGVSQSPSNKVTEKGKDVELRCDPISGHTALYWYRQSLGQGLEFLIYFQGNSAPDKSGLPSDRFSAERTGGSVSTLTIQRTQQEDSAVYLCASRKNGGTRDTGELFFGEGSRLTVL.

The J gene is TRBJ2-1, the V gene TRBV9, with D hard to call. The CDR3 totals 14 residues. CDR1 is SGDLS, CDR2 YYNGEE, per germline. The V gene lost 0 bases and the J gene lost 6 bases, with 10 bases spanning the gap. CDR3 DNA: TGTGCCAGCAGCGTAGGGCAGGTCGGCAATGAGCAGTTCTTC. Protein: CASSVGQVGNEQFF.